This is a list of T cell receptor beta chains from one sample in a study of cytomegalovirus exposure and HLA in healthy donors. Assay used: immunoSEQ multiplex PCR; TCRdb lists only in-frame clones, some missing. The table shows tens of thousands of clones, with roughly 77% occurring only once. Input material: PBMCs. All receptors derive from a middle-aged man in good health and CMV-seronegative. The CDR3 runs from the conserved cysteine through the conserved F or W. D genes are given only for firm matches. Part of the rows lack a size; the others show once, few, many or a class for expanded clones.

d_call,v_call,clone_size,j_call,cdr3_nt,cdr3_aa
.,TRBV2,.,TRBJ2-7,TGTGCCAGCAGTGAAGGCGTTAGAACCGAGCAGTACTTC,CASSEGVRTEQYF
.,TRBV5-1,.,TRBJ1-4,TGCGCCAGCAGCCCCGGCGGCCCCCCAACTAATGAAAAACTGTTTTTT,CASSPGGPPTNEKLFF
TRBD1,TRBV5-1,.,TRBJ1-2,TGCGCCAGCAGCTCGTCGCTTCGGGGACAGGGGAGTGGCTACACCTTC,CASSSSLRGQGSGYTF
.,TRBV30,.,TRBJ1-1,TGTGCCTGGAGTGTACCCCCGGGGGGCTGGGATGGAGCTTTCTTT,CAWSVPPGGWDGAFF
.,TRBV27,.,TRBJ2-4,TGTGCCAGCAGAGATAGCGGTTCTAAAAACATTCAGTACTTC,CASRDSGSKNIQYF
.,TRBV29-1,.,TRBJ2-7,TGCAGCGTTGCAAGGGACACCTACGAGCAGTACTTC,CSVARDTYEQYF
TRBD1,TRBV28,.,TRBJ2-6,TGTGCCAGCAGTGGGCTAGGAGGACAGGTATCCTCTGGGGCCAACGTCCTGACTTTC,CASSGLGGQVSSGANVLTF
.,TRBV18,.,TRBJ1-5,TGTGCCAGCTCACCTGACACAGGGAATCAGCCCCAGCATTTT,CASSPDTGNQPQHF
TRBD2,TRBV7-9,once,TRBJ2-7,TGTGCCAGCAGCTTAGTAATTTCGGGACTAGTATACTACGAGCAGTACTTC,CASSLVISGLVYYEQYF
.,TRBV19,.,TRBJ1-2,TGTGCCAGTAGTACCCCCCGGACAGAACTTAACTATGGCTACACCTTC,CASSTPRTELNYGYTF
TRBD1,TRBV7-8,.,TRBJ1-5,TGTGCCAGCAGCTCCCGCGCAGGGGGGCGTTCCAATCAGCCCCAGCATTTT,CASSSRAGGRSNQPQHF
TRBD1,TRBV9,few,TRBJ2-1,TGTGCCAGCAGTGAGACAGGGTCCTACAATGAGCAGTTCTTC,CASSETGSYNEQFF
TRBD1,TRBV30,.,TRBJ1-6,TGTGCCTGGAGTGTAATGGACAGGGGGCTTTCACCCCTCCACTTT,CAWSVMDRGLSPLHF
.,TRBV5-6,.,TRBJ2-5,TGTGCCAGCGCAGCTAGGTCAGCGTTCCACAACCAAGAGACCCAGTACTTC,CASAARSAFHNQETQYF
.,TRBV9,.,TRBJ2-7,TGTGCCAGCAGCCGAGGCTGGGCCTACGAGCAGTACTTC,CASSRGWAYEQYF
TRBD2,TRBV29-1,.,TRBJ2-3,TGCAGCGTTGATTCTTCGGGGGGAAGCACAGATACGCAGTATTTT,CSVDSSGGSTDTQYF
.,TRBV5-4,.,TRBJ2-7,TGTGCCAGCAGCACACCACCGGGGACCTACGAGCAGTACTTC,CASSTPPGTYEQYF
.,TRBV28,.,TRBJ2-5,TGTGCCAGCAGTTGGGAGGGGGGCCAGAGCCGGACCCAGTACTTC,CASSWEGGQSRTQYF
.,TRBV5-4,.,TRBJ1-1,TGTGCCAGCAGCTTAAGACAGATGAACACTGAAGCTTTCTTT,CASSLRQMNTEAFF
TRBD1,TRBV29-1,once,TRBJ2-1,TGCAGCGGGGGAAAAACAGGGGTCTGGGAGCAGTTCTTC,CSGGKTGVWEQFF
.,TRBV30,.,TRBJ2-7,TGTGCCTGGAGTGTATTAGAGGGCTACGAGCAGTACTTC,CAWSVLEGYEQYF
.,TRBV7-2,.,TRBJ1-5,TGTGCCAGCAAACCTACGAGGGCTAGCAATCAGCCCCAGCATTTT,CASKPTRASNQPQHF
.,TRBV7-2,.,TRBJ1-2,TGTGCCAGCAGCTTAGTGCTGGGGCCGGGTGGCTACACCTTC,CASSLVLGPGGYTF
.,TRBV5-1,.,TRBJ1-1,TGCGCCACGTCCGACCGGGTGAACACTGAAGCTTTCTTT,CATSDRVNTEAFF
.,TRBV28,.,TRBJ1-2,TGTGCCAGCAGTTTTGCCAGACTGGCTAACTATGGCTACACCTTC,CASSFARLANYGYTF
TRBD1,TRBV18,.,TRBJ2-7,TGTGCCAGCTCACCTGACAGGGCCGAGCAGTACTTC,CASSPDRAEQYF
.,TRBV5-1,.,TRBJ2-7,TGCGCCAGCAGCTTGGCCTTTGACAGGCAGACCTACGAGCAGTACTTC,CASSLAFDRQTYEQYF
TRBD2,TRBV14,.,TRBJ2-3,TGTGCCAGCAGCCAAGTCTGGCGGGGGGTAGATACGCAGTATTTT,CASSQVWRGVDTQYF
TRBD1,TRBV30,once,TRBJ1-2,TGTGCCTGGAGTGTACAGGGGGGGGCGGCCAACTATGGCTACACCTTC,CAWSVQGGAANYGYTF
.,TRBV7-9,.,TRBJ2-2,TGTGCCAGCAGCTTGCTCTATGGGGAGCTGTTTTTT,CASSLLYGELFF
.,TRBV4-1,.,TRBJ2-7,TGCGCCAGCAGCCAAGACGCCGGGGAGTCCTACGAGCAGTACTTC,CASSQDAGESYEQYF
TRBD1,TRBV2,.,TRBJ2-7,TGTGCCAGCAGCTCCGGACAGGGGGTCAGCGAGCAGTACTTC,CASSSGQGVSEQYF
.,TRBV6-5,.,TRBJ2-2,TGTGCCAGCACCCAGACAGGTCGGAGCACCGGGGAGCTGTTTTTT,CASTQTGRSTGELFF
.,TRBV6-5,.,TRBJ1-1,TGTGCCAGCAGTTACTCCGCTAGGGGGAACACTGAAGCTTTCTTT,CASSYSARGNTEAFF
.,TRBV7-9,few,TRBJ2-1,TGTGCCAGCAGTTCGGGGGAGCGGGACAATGAGCAGTTCTTC,CASSSGERDNEQFF
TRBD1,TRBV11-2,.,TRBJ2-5,TGTGCCAGCAGCTTAGGCAGTGGCAGGGGGCAGGAGACCCAGTACTTC,CASSLGSGRGQETQYF
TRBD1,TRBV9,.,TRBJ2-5,TGTGCCAGCAGCGTGGGACAGGGCCGGGGAGAGACCCAGTACTTC,CASSVGQGRGETQYF
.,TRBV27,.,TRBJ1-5,TGTGCCAGCGCGGGCCATAGCAATCAGCCCCAGCATTTT,CASAGHSNQPQHF
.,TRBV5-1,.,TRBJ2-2,TGCGCCAGCAGCCCAGGGACATTCACCGGGGAGCTGTTTTTT,CASSPGTFTGELFF
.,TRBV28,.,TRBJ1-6,TGTGCCAGCAGTTTTATCCAGGGAAACACCCTCCACTTT,CASSFIQGNTLHF
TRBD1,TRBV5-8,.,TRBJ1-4,TGTGCCAGCAGCTTGGAGGGGGCGGGTGAAAAACTGTTTTTT,CASSLEGAGEKLFF
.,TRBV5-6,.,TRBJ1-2,TGTGCCAGCAGCTTGCCCGCGGGAGGGGCGGACTATGGCTACACCTTC,CASSLPAGGADYGYTF
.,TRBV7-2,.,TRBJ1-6,TGTGCCAGCAGCTTAGCTCAGGGTAGGAATTCACCCCTCCACTTT,CASSLAQGRNSPLHF
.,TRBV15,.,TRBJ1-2,TGTGCCACCAGCAGAGTAGGGAGCTATGGCTACACCTTC,CATSRVGSYGYTF
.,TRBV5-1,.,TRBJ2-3,TGCGCCAGCAGCCGGGCAGGAGGATCGGGGACAGATACGCAGTATTTT,CASSRAGGSGTDTQYF
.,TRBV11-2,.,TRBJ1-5,TGTGCCAGCAGCAGGGGTAGAAATCAGCCCCAGCATTTT,CASSRGRNQPQHF